This is a list of T cell receptor beta chains from one sample in a study of cytomegalovirus exposure and HLA in healthy donors. Libraries were prepared by immunoSEQ multiplex PCR; TCRdb keeps only in-frame clonotypes and omits some of them. The data contain some 130,000 clones, approximately 80% of them seen just once; the ten biggest clones take up roughly 2%. Sequenced: PBMCs. The receptors come from a man aged 30 to 45 in good health and CMV-seronegative. Each CDR3 is given with its conserved first and last residue. D genes are given only for firm matches. Clone size is stated in some rows and not others, as once, few, many or a class when expanded.

CAWSDTPIWGRDPYEQYF	TGTGCCTGGAGCGACACACCCATCTGGGGCAGGGATCCCTACGAGCAGTACTTC	TRBV30	18	.	.	TRBJ2-7
CASSGLAGVADTQYF	TGTGCCAGTAGTGGACTAGCGGGAGTGGCAGATACGCAGTATTTT	TRBV19	15	once	TRBD2	TRBJ2-3
CASSLFLAGGPGETQYF	TGTGCCAGCAGCTTATTTTTAGCGGGAGGGCCGGGGGAGACCCAGTACTTC	TRBV5-4	17	.	TRBD2	TRBJ2-5
CASSEVSRVVEQFF	TGTGCCAGCAGTGAAGTAAGCAGGGTCGTTGAGCAGTTCTTC	TRBV2	14	.	.	TRBJ2-1
CASSYPGQGNQPQHF	TGTGCCAGCAGTTACCCGGGACAGGGGAATCAGCCCCAGCATTTT	TRBV6-6	15	.	TRBD1	TRBJ1-5
CAISPSGTDTQYF	TGTGCCATCTCCCCTAGCGGCACAGATACGCAGTATTTT	TRBV10-3	13	few	.	TRBJ2-3
CASSLENHLLAQYF	TGTGCCAGCAGCTTAGAAAACCATCTACTGGCCCAGTACTTC	TRBV7-2	14	.	.	TRBJ2-5
CAKGQGNTEAFF	TGTGCTAAAGGACAGGGAAACACTGAAGCTTTCTTT	TRBV2	12	.	TRBD1	TRBJ1-1
CASTGDYSNQPQHF	TGTGCCAGCACAGGCGATTATAGCAATCAGCCCCAGCATTTT	TRBV6-1	14	.	.	TRBJ1-5
CASSGGRGEKLFF	TGTGCCAGCAGTGGAGGGAGGGGAGAAAAACTGTTTTTT	TRBV2	13	.	.	TRBJ1-4
CASSPGTGANSGNTIYF	TGCGCCAGCAGTCCCGGGACAGGGGCTAACTCTGGAAACACCATATATTTT	TRBV10-1	17	.	TRBD1	TRBJ1-3
CASRRGQGASYTF	TGTGCCAGCAGGAGGGGACAGGGGGCTAGCTACACCTTC	TRBV2	13	few	TRBD1	TRBJ1-2
CASSRTTGLWGYTF	TGTGCCAGCAGCCGAACGACAGGGCTCTGGGGCTACACCTTC	TRBV6-5	14	.	TRBD1	TRBJ1-2
CASSQVGLAGDPYEQYF	TGTGCCAGCAGCCAAGTAGGTCTAGCGGGTGATCCCTACGAGCAGTACTTC	TRBV14	17	.	TRBD2	TRBJ2-7
CASSSRLAYNEQFF	TGTGCCAGCAGCTCCCGACTAGCCTACAATGAGCAGTTCTTC	TRBV7-8	14	.	.	TRBJ2-1
CASSTRDSNTEAFF	TGCGCCAGCAGCACCCGGGACAGTAACACTGAAGCTTTCTTT	TRBV5-1	14	.	TRBD1	TRBJ1-1
CASTRGWTRSEEQFF	TGTGCCAGCACCCGAGGTTGGACAAGAAGCGAGGAGCAGTTCTTC	TRBV28	15	.	.	TRBJ2-1
CASSVTRGNYGYTF	TGTGCCAGCAGTGTTACGCGGGGTAACTATGGCTACACCTTC	TRBV2	14	.	.	TRBJ1-2
CASSPGTSGRVFGANVLTF	TGTGCCAGCAGCCCGGGGACTAGCGGGAGAGTCTTTGGGGCCAACGTCCTGACTTTC	TRBV7-3	19	.	TRBD2	TRBJ2-6
CASSEGGRPIYGYTF	TGTGCCAGCAGCGAGGGGGGGCGCCCCATCTATGGCTACACCTTC	TRBV9	15	.	.	TRBJ1-2
CAIQLGPGPPFF	TGTGCCATCCAATTGGGCCCAGGGCCCCCGTTCTTC	TRBV2	12	few	.	TRBJ2-1
CASRPGTGNEQFF	TGCGCCAGCAGGCCAGGAACGGGGAATGAGCAGTTCTTC	TRBV5-1	13	few	.	TRBJ2-1
CASSQELAGGGGTDTQYF	TGTGCCAGCAGCCAAGAACTAGCGGGAGGGGGAGGCACAGATACGCAGTATTTT	TRBV4-2	18	.	TRBD2	TRBJ2-3
CATGRQDQPQHF	TGTGCCACAGGGCGCCAGGATCAGCCCCAGCATTTT	TRBV10-3	12	few	.	TRBJ1-5
CASSSSRGYSGNTIYF	TGTGCCAGTAGTTCCAGCCGAGGGTACTCTGGAAACACCATATATTTT	TRBV19	16	.	.	TRBJ1-3
CASSLIGQVSYNEQFF	TGTGCCAGCAGCTTAATCGGACAGGTTTCCTACAATGAGCAGTTCTTC	TRBV7-8	16	.	TRBD1	TRBJ2-1
CAWSVLGSSEPQHF	TGTGCCTGGAGTGTACTGGGCAGCTCAGAGCCCCAGCATTTT	TRBV30	14	.	.	TRBJ1-5
CASSSPPHAGGYTF	TGTGCCAGCAGCTCACCTCCACACGCGGGTGGCTACACCTTC	TRBV5-4	14	.	.	TRBJ1-2
CASSFGQGREKLFF	TGTGCCAGCAGCTTCGGACAGGGTCGGGAAAAACTGTTTTTT	TRBV5-8	14	.	TRBD1	TRBJ1-4
CAWSVKGRDYGYTF	TGTGCCTGGAGTGTAAAGGGGCGTGACTATGGCTACACCTTC	TRBV30	14	.	.	TRBJ1-2